Below are 22 T cell receptor beta chains sequenced from a single sample in a study of T cell changes during pregnancy in multiple sclerosis (dated by TCRdb to between 2018 and 2021). The library came from the immunoSEQ multiplex PCR assay. The clones in this table, taken by TCRdb from immuneACCESS, are in-frame only. Not every clone is retained; where verified, under half of the shortfall comes from an unresolved V gene, and the cause of the rest is unknown. The sample table shows more than 85,000 clones, and 94% are seen once. The ten largest clones represent more than 1.5% of the sample. The input for sequencing was peripheral blood, taken after pregnancy. The receptors come from a female donor in good health, enrolled as a control in a pregnancy study.

The V gene is TRBV5-1, the J gene TRBJ1-1; perhaps TRBD1 as D (5 bases). Looked up from germline, CDR1 is SGHRS and CDR2 is YFSETQ. The V end lost 4 bases, the J end lost 10 bases, and 17 bases lay between the germline ends. The CDR3 runs to 13 residues. CDR3 amino acids: CASSPGRGGVAFF. CDR3 coding DNA: TGCGCCAGCAGCCCCGGACGGGGGGGGGTAGCTTTCTTT.

This chain links TRBV28 with TRBJ1-2; D is undetermined. The germline V and J ends were trimmed by 5 bases and 3 bases, with 22 bases remaining between them. The CDR3 loop spans 17 amino acids. The germline CDR1 and CDR2 sequences are MDHEN and SYDVKM. For the CDR3, the DNA is TGTGCCAGCAGTCCTCCTGGAGTGCCCGGCGCCCACTATGGCTACACCTTC. It translates to CASSPPGVPGAHYGYTF.

This clone was seen a single time. The genes are TRBV28 and TRBJ2-7; 8 positions match TRBD2. This CDR3 contains 12 residues. V was clipped by 10 bases and J by 5 bases; unmatched bases: 7. The V gene's germline CDR1 is MDHEN and CDR2 SYDVKM. The CDR3 DNA reads as TGTGCCACCAATAGCGGGACTGACGAGCAGTACTTC. Translated: CATNSGTDEQYF.

The chain links TRBV5-1 to TRBJ2-1; 8 bases are a match to TRBD1. From germline, CDR1 is SGHRS and CDR2 YFSETQ. The V segment lost 4 bases and the J segment 12 bases; nucleotides outside the gene matches: 6. The CDR3 consists of 12 residues. The CDR3 spells CASSQDRVGQFF. DNA for the CDR3: TGCGCCAGCAGCCAGGACAGGGTCGGGCAGTTCTTC.

This clone was counted between two and nine times. The V and J genes are TRBV7-9 and TRBJ2-7, with 7 bases that match TRBD2. Germline CDR1 is SEHNR and CDR2 is FQNEAQ (reference sequence). V was clipped by 4 bases and J by 3 bases; unmatched bases: 6. The CDR3 spans 14 residues. The CDR3 region has the DNA TGTGCCAGCAGCTCCGCGGGAGCGGGCTACGAGCAGTACTTC. Translating it yields CASSSAGAGYEQYF.

The DNA of the CDR3 is TGTGCCAGCACAAGCGGGAGGGCCGTGCAGTACTTC. This encodes CASTSGRAVQYF. The gene calls are TRBV28 and TRBJ2-7; 10 bases line up with TRBD2. CDR3 length: 12 residues. The germline V gene encodes CDR1 MDHEN and CDR2 SYDVKM. The trim removed 7 bases at V and 9 bases at J, leaving 6 bases unmatched.

This clone came up once. The chain carries TRBV6-6 and TRBJ2-7, with 10 bases fitting TRBD1. The CDR3 extends over 14 amino acids. The germline gives CDR1 MNHNY, CDR2 SVGAGI (reference sequence). V dropped 6 bases and J dropped 7; count of bases not matched to a gene: 9. The DNA of the CDR3 is TGTGCCAGCAGACCGGGACAGGGGTTGGGGGAGCAGTACTTC. This gives the protein CASRPGQGLGEQYF.

The chain carries TRBV29-1 and TRBJ1-4; 7 nucleotides line up with TRBD1. Trimming cost V 7 bases and J 8 bases; bases outside gene matches: 7. Germline CDR1 reads SQVTM; CDR2 reads ANQGSEA. The CDR3 has 12 residues. CDR3 nucleotides: TGCAGCGGGCTGACAGGGAACGAAAAACTGTTTTTT. Translated: CSGLTGNEKLFF.

This clone was seen only once. The V and J genes are TRBV7-9 and TRBJ2-5, with D unclear. Trimming left V 0 bases short and J 5 bases short, with 7 bases between. The CDR3 consists of 13 residues. Germline lookup yields CDR1 SEHNR and CDR2 FQNEAQ (reference sequence). CDR3 DNA: TGTGCCAGCAGCTTAGCCGCGAGTGAGACCCAGTACTTC. Translation gives CASSLAASETQYF.

This chain connects TRBV7-9 to TRBJ1-4; possible D gene TRBD1, 5 bases. The germline V gene has CDR1 SEHNR and CDR2 FQNEAQ (reference sequence). The CDR3 is 14 residues long. V lost 3 bases and J 8 bases, leaving 13 bases between the germline ends. The CDR3 here is CASSFGEWGEKLFF. CDR3 coding DNA: TGTGCCAGCAGCTTTGGCGAATGGGGCGAAAAACTGTTTTTT.

The gene calls are TRBV6-1 and TRBJ1-2, with D perhaps TRBD1 (6 bases). This CDR3 comprises 15 residues. Germline V lookup: CDR1 MNHNS, CDR2 SASEGT. V lost 2 bases and J 0 bases, leaving 10 bases between the germline ends. CDR3 sequence reads: CASSERGIANYGYTF. CDR3 DNA sequence: TGTGCCAGCAGTGAAAGGGGGATAGCTAACTATGGCTACACCTTC.

V is TRBV10-2 and J is TRBJ2-1; TRBD2 aligns across 13 bases. The V gene end was trimmed by 6 bases and the J gene end by 7 bases; junction bases not matched to a gene: 12. Germline CDR1 reads WSHSY; CDR2 reads SAAADI. The CDR3 spans 17 residues. The CDR3 sequence: CASRDGLAGDIWNEQFF. CDR3 nucleotide sequence: TGCGCCAGCAGGGATGGACTAGCGGGAGACATATGGAATGAGCAGTTCTTC.

The J gene is TRBJ1-4, the V gene TRBV6-6; perhaps TRBD1 as D (6 bases). V gave up 4 bases and J gave up 5 bases, with 11 bases separating them. The CDR3 is made up of 14 amino acids. Per germline, CDR1 MNHNY and CDR2 SVGAGI (reference sequence). The CDR3 DNA is TGTGCCAGCAGTTCCCGCCAGGGGAATGAAAAACTGTTTTTT. Its protein product is CASSSRQGNEKLFF.

The chain recombines TRBV28 with TRBJ1-2, with D unresolved. Germline CDR1 MDHEN, CDR2 SYDVKM. Deletions cut 8 bases from V and 5 bases from J, with 6 bases between. The CDR3 extends over 10 amino acids. The CDR3 coding sequence is TGTGCCAGCGGACTTTATGGCTACACCTTC. Its translation is CASGLYGYTF.

This clone was seen a single time. The chain carries TRBV28 and TRBJ2-5; tentative D call: TRBD1 (6 bases). This CDR3 spans 15 amino acids. Trimming pared 2 bases from V and 5 bases from J, leaving 15 bases between. CDR1 is MDHEN, CDR2 SYDVKM, per germline. CDR3 in DNA: TGTGCCAGCAGTTTAATAGACAGGCAGGTTGAGACCCAGTACTTC. It encodes CASSLIDRQVETQYF.

This chain connects TRBV4-1 to TRBJ2-2; 9 bases align to TRBD2. The CDR3 sequence is 15 residues long. J was trimmed by 3 bases and V by 4 bases; bases with no gene match: 3. The germline V gene has CDR1 MGHRA and CDR2 YSYEKL. The CDR3 loop is CASSPLAGDTGELFF. In DNA, the CDR3 is TGCGCCAGCAGCCCGTTAGCGGGAGACACCGGGGAGCTGTTTTTT.

The chain is built from TRBV19 and TRBJ1-1; 9 positions agree with TRBD1. The V segment lost 4 bases and the J segment 5 bases; nucleotides outside the gene matches: 5. Germline lookup yields CDR1 LNHDA and CDR2 SQIVND (reference sequence). The CDR3 runs 14 residues. In DNA form, the CDR3 reads TGTGCCAGTAGTAATCGGGACAGGGTGACTGAAGCTTTCTTT. Protein: CASSNRDRVTEAFF.

This chain links TRBV20-1 with TRBJ2-7, with D possibly TRBD2 on 5 matching bases. This CDR3 spans 11 amino acids. Germline loops: CDR1 DFQATT, CDR2 SNEGSKA (reference sequence). Trimming took 6 bases from V and 5 from J, leaving 11 bases between them. The CDR3 bases are TGCAGTGCCGAGGGATTCGACGAGCAGTACTTC. This gives the protein CSAEGFDEQYF.

The rearrangement uses TRBV29-1 and TRBJ2-7; D possibly corresponds to TRBD1 (6 bases). CDR1 is SQVTM and CDR2 is ANQGSEA in the germline V gene. Trimming left V 6 bases short and J 2 bases short, with 17 bases between. The CDR3 is made up of 14 amino acids. In DNA form, the CDR3 reads TGCAGCGTGGCAAGACAGGACCGAACCTACGAGCAGTACTTC. Translating gives CSVARQDRTYEQYF.

The chain combines TRBV4-2 with TRBJ2-5; D is perhaps TRBD1 (6 bases). Germline assignment: CDR1 LGHNA and CDR2 YNFKEQ. Between the trimmed V and J ends, which lost 0 bases and 5 bases, there was a span of 16 bases. This CDR3 comprises 16 residues. This chain's CDR3 is CASSQDQSRGGETQYF. CDR3 bases: TGTGCCAGCAGCCAAGATCAGAGTAGAGGGGGTGAGACCCAGTACTTC.

This clone has a single count. CDR3: CASSYSQGGWYGYTF. For the CDR3, the DNA is TGTGCCAGCAGTTACTCTCAGGGGGGCTGGTATGGCTACACCTTC. This rearrangement joins TRBV6-6 to TRBJ1-2, with 7 bases matching TRBD1. CDR1 is MNHNY, CDR2 SVGAGI, per germline (reference sequence). V shed 0 bases, J shed 5 bases, and the junction held 6 bases outside the gene matches. This CDR3 has 15 residues.

The V gene is TRBV5-1, the J gene TRBJ2-5; weak D call: TRBD1 (5 bases). Trimming left V 2 bases short and J 5 bases short, with 13 bases between. Germline V gene lookup returns CDR1 SGHRS and CDR2 YFSETQ. The length of the CDR3 is 14 residues. CDR3: CASSLTGSGETQYF. The CDR3 DNA follows: TGCGCCAGCAGCTTAACAGGTTCAGGCGAGACCCAGTACTTC.